This section outlines one T cell receptor (beta chain) sequence together with its context. The data belong to a study of CD8 T cells in Susac syndrome. The V and J ends lost 0 bases and 1 base respectively, with 10 bases between them. Germline V gene lookup returns CDR1 DFQATT and CDR2 SNEGSKA (reference sequence). The CDR3 covers 15 residues. From blood CD8+ and CD4+ T cells, the TCR beta chain was sequenced. Random-hexamer reverse transcription was applied to 0.5 to 1 ug RNA. MiXCR, run by TCRdb on the immunoSEQ multiplex PCR reads, gives a single entry per CDR3 protein. The profile shows about 150,000 distinct CDR3 sequences, over 95% of them singletons.

Sequencing input: CD8+ T cells from PBMCs. The source of this sequence is a human donor with multiple sclerosis. The chain links TRBV20-1 to TRBJ2-4, with D unclear. This CDR3 reads CSARDVGSAKNIQYF. DNA of the CDR3: TGCAGTGCTAGAGATGTGGGATCGGCCAAAAACATTCAGTACTTC.